These 21 T cell receptor beta chains were all obtained from the same sample, sequenced in a study of identical twins' blood T cells. TCRdb reprocessed the 5' RACE reads with MiXCR, giving one entry per CDR3 protein. The data show fewer than 450,000 distinct CDR3 sequences, with over 25% seen just once and about 6% held by the top ten. The source material was PBMCs. The origin of the receptors is a woman aged 18 to 55 in good health.

To note about this clonotype: Relative to the germline gene, one junction end is altered; a read error may explain this. The V call is TRBV30, the J call TRBJ1-6; D call uncertain. CDR1 and CDR2 (germline): GTSNPN, SVGIG (reference sequence). CDR3 length: 16 residues. In DNA, the CDR3 is TGTGCCCGGAGTGTCCCATCTCTGAACTATAATTCACCCCTCCACTTT. It yields the protein CARSVPSLNYNSPLHF.

This clonotype was observed a few times. The genes are TRBV11-2 and TRBJ2-3, with D unclear. The CDR3 is made up of 16 amino acids. The V end was cut by 0 bases, the J end by 5 bases, with 15 bases between. Germline V CDR1 and CDR2: SGHAT, FQNNGV. In DNA form, the CDR3 reads TGTGCCAGCAGCTTAGAAATCGTACAGATGGGAGATACGCAGTATTTT. Translating it yields CASSLEIVQMGDTQYF.

The chain combines TRBV6-6 with TRBJ2-2; TRBD2 might be the D (6 bases). Trimming pared 6 bases from V and 5 bases from J, leaving 13 bases between. The germline CDR1 and CDR2 sequences are MNHNY and SVGAGI (reference sequence). The CDR3 loop spans 14 amino acids. CDR3 sequence reads: CASRRGEGTGELFF. CDR3 DNA: TGTGCCAGCAGGCGGGGCGAGGGAACCGGGGAGCTGTTTTTT.

Only a few counts were recorded for this clonotype. One end of the junction varies from germline; a read error may be responsible. The chain is built from TRBV2 and TRBJ1-1, with 9 bases matching TRBD1. The CDR3 extends over 13 amino acids. Germline loops: CDR1 SNHLY, CDR2 FYNNEI. DNA for the CDR3: TGTGTCAGCAGACAGGGGGTGAACACTGAAGCTTTCTTT. Protein: CVSRQGVNTEAFF.

This clonotype was seen ten or more times. The chain combines TRBV20-1 with TRBJ2-3; the match to TRBD1 covers 7 bases. Germline V CDR1 and CDR2: DFQATT, SNEGSKA (reference sequence). The length of the CDR3 is 13 residues. V dropped 6 bases and J dropped 8; count of bases not matched to a gene: 11. DNA of the CDR3: TGCAGTGCCCTTGACAGGGCACTTATTACGCAGTATTTT. This gives the protein CSALDRALITQYF.

This clonotype was picked up one time. CDR3 in DNA: TGTGCCAGCAGCTTGAGACGGAATAATGAGCAGTTCTTC. Translation: CASSLRRNNEQFF. The chain is built from TRBV7-8 and TRBJ2-1; D gene uncertain. This CDR3 region has 13 residues. V was cut by 3 bases and J by 7 bases, with 10 bases left in between. Germline assignment: CDR1 SGHVS and CDR2 FQNEAQ.

This clonotype was seen a few times. V usage is TRBV19 and J usage is TRBJ2-5; 9 bases are shared with TRBD2. With 7 bases clipped from V and 9 bases from J, the junction kept 15 bases outside the gene matches. CDR3 length: 15 residues. The germline V gene encodes CDR1 LNHDA and CDR2 SQIVND (reference sequence). Here the CDR3 reads CASTSTSGSRFAQYF. Here the CDR3 DNA reads TGTGCCAGTACCTCGACTAGCGGCTCTCGATTCGCCCAGTACTTC.

This clonotype was seen more than once but under ten times. The chain is built from TRBV20-1 and TRBJ1-4; D is ambiguous. Deletions cut 3 bases from V and 11 bases from J, with 10 bases between. The CDR3 contains 11 residues. The germline V gene encodes CDR1 DFQATT and CDR2 SNEGSKA (reference sequence). The chain's CDR3 is CSASEGPKLFF. The CDR3 DNA is TGCAGTGCTAGTGAGGGCCCGAAACTGTTTTTT.

This clonotype came up once. The J gene is TRBJ1-2, the V gene TRBV21-1. TRBV21-1 has pseudogene status. The CDR3 has 15 amino acids. CDR3 sequence (DNA): TGTGCCAGCAGCAAATACGGAAGGCAGGTGGATGGCTTCACCTTC. It encodes CASSKYGRQVDGFTF.

This clonotype was counted a few times. The chain carries TRBV29-1 and TRBJ2-3; no clear D. V lost 7 bases, J lost 5 bases, and 13 bases lay in between. CDR1 and CDR2 (germline): SQVTM, ANQGSEA. This CDR3 spans 12 amino acids. CDR3 bases: TGCAGCGCTGCGGTTTTGGTAGATACGCAGTATTTT. It is translated as CSAAVLVDTQYF.

The chain carries TRBV19 and TRBJ1-1; D remains unclear. Germline V lookup: CDR1 LNHDA, CDR2 SQIVND (reference sequence). The V and J ends lost 10 bases and 4 bases respectively, with 16 bases between them. This CDR3 spans 13 amino acids. The CDR3, as DNA: TGTGCCACCAGTTCTTCTGCGGGCACTGAAGCTTTCTTT. This codes for CATSSSAGTEAFF.

This chain uses TRBV5-5 with TRBJ1-1; D uncertain. The CDR3 contains 12 residues. Between the trimmed V and J ends, which lost 0 bases and 5 bases, there was a span of 5 bases. From germline, CDR1 is SGHKS and CDR2 YYEKEE (reference sequence). CDR3 DNA: TGTGCCAGCAGCTTGGCCACGACTGAAGCTTTCTTT. Its protein product is CASSLATTEAFF.

The sample holds many counts of this clonotype. CDR3 region: CASSYGPTGSNEQFF. In nucleotides, the CDR3 is TGTGCCAGCAGCTACGGACCAACAGGTAGCAATGAGCAGTTCTTC. The chain joins TRBV7-7 to TRBJ2-1; D possibly corresponds to TRBD1 (5 bases). The ends were cut back, 4 bases at V and 6 bases at J, with 16 bases in the middle. Germline lookup yields CDR1 SSHAT and CDR2 FNYEAQ (reference sequence). The CDR3 is 15 residues long.

V gene TRBV18 combines with J gene TRBJ2-2, with no clear D. With 5 bases removed from V and 5 bases from J, the gap between germline ends came to 12 bases. The germline V gene has CDR1 KGHSH and CDR2 LQKENI. There are 14 residues in the CDR3. The CDR3: CASSSSADTGELFF. CDR3 DNA sequence: TGTGCCAGCTCATCAAGCGCGGATACCGGGGAGCTGTTTTTT.

In its sample, this clonotype was seen once. A much bigger clone sits one base away, suggesting this may be a read error. The chain recombines TRBV25-1 with TRBJ2-2, with a tentative D call TRBD2 (5 bases). CDR1 and CDR2 (germline): MGHDK, SYGVNS. The CDR3 is made up of 16 amino acids. The DNA for the CDR3 is TGTGCCAGCAGTGAATACGTCAGCGCGAACACCGGGGAGCCGTTTTTT. As protein: CASSEYVSANTGEPFF. The full variable domain, with the rest looked up from reference TRBV25-1 and TRBJ2-2, is EADIYQTPRYLVIGTGKKITLECSQTMGHDKMYWYQQDPGMELHLIHYSYGVNSTEKGDLSSESTVSRIRTEHFPLTLESARPSHTSQYLCASSEYVSANTGEPFFGEGSRLTVL.

Points on this clonotype: The CDR3 end shows no conserved phenylalanine or tryptophan, and so a read error is likely. The chain couples TRBV3-1 to TRBJ2-1, with D possibly being TRBD2 (5 bases). CDR1 is LGHDT, CDR2 YNNKEL, per germline (reference sequence). Trimming took 1 base from V and 2 from J, leaving 9 bases between them. The CDR3 spans 15 residues. In nucleotides, the CDR3 is TGTGCCAGCAGCCAAGTTAGCGTAACCTACAATGAGCAGTTCCTC. It encodes CASSQVSVTYNEQFL.

This chain joins TRBV19 and TRBJ1-2; D perhaps matches TRBD1 (6 bases). Germline V gene lookup returns CDR1 LNHDA and CDR2 SQIVND (reference sequence). The CDR3 consists of 16 residues. The V gene lost 9 bases and the J gene lost 0 bases, with 20 bases spanning the gap. The chain's CDR3 is CASSPGQKKSNYGYTF. CDR3 DNA: TGTGCCAGCTCACCGGGACAAAAGAAATCTAACTATGGCTACACCTTC. Full variable domain (missing parts from reference TRBV19 and TRBJ1-2): DGGITQSPKYLFRKEGQNVTLSCEQNLNHDAMYWYRQDPGQGLRLIYYSQIVNDFQKGDIAEGYSVSREKKESFPLTVTSAQKNPTAFYLCASSPGQKKSNYGYTFGSGTRLTVV.

The chain couples TRBV9 to TRBJ1-2; D is unresolved. This CDR3 is built from 12 residues. Germline CDR1 and CDR2: SGDLS and YYNGEE. V shed 3 bases and J shed 4 bases, with 7 bases lying between them. This CDR3 is CASSENRYGYTF. The CDR3 DNA follows: TGTGCCAGCAGCGAAAATCGCTATGGCTACACCTTC.

V usage is TRBV5-6 and J usage is TRBJ1-2; no clear D gene. This CDR3 is 13 amino acids long. Germline lookup yields CDR1 SGHDT and CDR2 YYEEEE. Deletions cut 4 bases from V and 7 bases from J, with 14 bases between. CDR3 bases: TGTGCCAGCAGCCCGTTACAGATCGGTGGCTACACCTTC. Protein product: CASSPLQIGGYTF.

This chain joins TRBV6-2 or TRBV6-3 and TRBJ1-5; unclear D gene. This CDR3 contains 14 residues. V lost 2 bases and J 5 bases, leaving 10 bases between the germline ends. CDR1 MNHEY and CDR2 SVGEGT come from the germline V gene. CDR3 protein: CASSYGLGDQPQHF. The CDR3 nucleotides read TGTGCCAGCAGTTACGGGCTGGGCGATCAGCCCCAGCATTTT.

The chain uses TRBV20-1 and TRBJ1-1, with D unresolved. The CDR3 has 15 amino acids. Trimming took off 0 bases at V and 3 bases at J, with 14 bases between the two ends. Germline CDR1 reads DFQATT; CDR2 reads SNEGSKA (reference sequence). The CDR3 DNA reads as TGCAGTGCTAGAGAGTTCCGGGGTTCGGACACTGAAGCTTTCTTT. Translating it yields CSAREFRGSDTEAFF.